These 12 T cell receptor beta chains came from one sample sequenced in a study of shared clonotypes between healthy human individuals (dated by TCRdb to the early 2020s). Receptor libraries were prepared by the immunoSEQ multiplex PCR assay. TCRdb carries this immuneACCESS record with in-frame sequences only. Its versions omit some clonotypes, under half of them owing to an unresolved V gene in the studies checked, with the rest unexplained. Across this sample there are roughly 2.6 million clones, with more than 90% seen only once. The ten largest clones represent 0.14% of the sample. Sequencing was done on a sample of naive CD4+ T cells sorted from blood. What the cell subset or site label conveys for this sample: CD45RA+ positively selected. Receptors originate from a man aged 18-30 years in good health.

The chain has TRBV2 and TRBJ2-1; 10 bases fit TRBD1. The CDR3 covers 11 residues. V was clipped by 11 bases and J by 8 bases; unmatched bases: 3. Germline V gene lookup returns CDR1 SNHLY and CDR2 FYNNEI. CDR3 coding DNA: TGTGCCGGGACAGGGGTGGATGAGCAGTTCTTC. As protein: CAGTGVDEQFF.

The chain carries TRBV5-6 and TRBJ1-3; D is ambiguous. The CDR3 totals 18 residues. V lost 5 bases and J lost 0, with 21 bases in between. CDR1 and CDR2 from the germline V gene are SGHDT and YYEEEE. CDR3 loop: CASSLTGSEGFSGNTIYF. The CDR3 DNA reads TGTGCCAGCAGTTTAACCGGGAGCGAGGGATTCTCTGGAAACACCATATATTTT.

The CDR3 DNA reads as TGTGCCAGCAGTGGGGGAGGGGGCCCCACCTATGGCTACACCTTC. The encoded protein is CASSGGGGPTYGYTF. This chain uses TRBV6-1 with TRBJ1-2, with 7 bases fitting TRBD1. Germline V gene data show CDR1 as MNHNS and CDR2 as SASEGT. V lost 4 bases, J lost 4 bases, and 9 bases stayed unmatched. The CDR3 has 15 amino acids.

V and J are TRBV6-1 and TRBJ1-2; 9 nucleotides align to TRBD1. This CDR3 is 14 amino acids long. CDR1 and CDR2 from the germline V gene are MNHNS and SASEGT. V trimming: 7 bases; J trimming: 3 bases; junction bases outside the gene matches: 6. The CDR3 protein is CASTLTGGDYGYTF. CDR3 coding DNA: TGTGCCAGCACTCTTACAGGGGGCGACTATGGCTACACCTTC.

V and J are TRBV29-1 and TRBJ2-5; 10 bases align to TRBD1. Germline CDR1 and CDR2: SQVTM and ANQGSEA. Trimming removed 6 bases from V and 2 bases from J; junction bases left unmatched: 9. This CDR3 is built from 15 residues. The CDR3 coding sequence is TGCAGCGTAGTCCGGGACAGGGGTGCACAAGAGACCCAGTACTTC. This gives the protein CSVVRDRGAQETQYF.

The chain employs TRBV2 and TRBJ1-5; 8 bases are a match to TRBD1. Germline CDR1 reads SNHLY; CDR2 reads FYNNEI. J lost 0 bases, V lost 6 bases, and 10 bases had no gene match. The CDR3 sequence is 17 residues long. This chain's CDR3 is CASRDRDRPYSNQPQHF. DNA of the CDR3: TGTGCCAGCAGAGACCGGGACAGGCCTTATAGCAATCAGCCCCAGCATTTT.

The chain carries TRBV7-2 and TRBJ2-5, with D uncertain. Germline CDR1 and CDR2: SGHTA and FQGNSA. This CDR3 is built from 16 residues. V dropped 2 bases and J dropped 0 bases, with 13 bases sitting between them. In DNA, the CDR3 is TGTGCCAGCAGCTTATTAGGTAGAGGAAACCAAGAGACCCAGTACTTC. Amino acids: CASSLLGRGNQETQYF.

Details on this clone: Other DNA sequences in the same sample also yield this CDR3. The DNA of the CDR3 is TGTGCCAGCAGCTTAGTGGGACTTAGCACAGATACGCAGTATTTT. This encodes CASSLVGLSTDTQYF. This chain joins TRBV7-2 and TRBJ2-3; perhaps TRBD2 as D (6 bases). Trimming shortened V by 1 base and J by 0 bases, and 8 bases separated the two germline ends. CDR1 and CDR2 from the germline V gene are SGHTA and FQGNSA. The CDR3 totals 15 residues.

The genes are TRBV30 and TRBJ2-1; TRBD1 might be the D (5 bases). This CDR3 spans 14 amino acids. V dropped 2 bases and J dropped 9 bases, with 17 bases sitting between them. CDR1 GTSNPN and CDR2 SVGIG come from the germline V gene (reference sequence). CDR3 sequence reads: CAWSLSRGLLEQFF. The CDR3 bases are TGTGCCTGGAGTCTCTCTAGGGGTCTGCTTGAGCAGTTCTTC.

This rearrangement joins TRBV10-3 to TRBJ1-2, with D perhaps matching TRBD1 (6 bases). V was clipped by 7 bases and J by 8 bases, with 23 bases between them. The CDR3 extends over 15 amino acids. Per the germline V gene, CDR1 is ENHRY and CDR2 is SYGVKD. DNA for the CDR3: TGTGCCATCACCCCCGGTACTGCCAGGGGAGACGGCTACACCTTC. It encodes CAITPGTARGDGYTF.

The V and J genes are TRBV6-6 and TRBJ1-4; TRBD1 matches at 8 bases. J was trimmed by 1 base and V by 6 bases; bases with no gene match: 4. CDR3 length: 15 residues. Germline CDR1 reads MNHNY; CDR2 reads SVGAGI (reference sequence). DNA of the CDR3: TGTGCCAGCAGCCCAGGGGGCAAAACTAATGAAAAACTGTTTTTT. The encoded protein is CASSPGGKTNEKLFF.

The chain combines TRBV5-1 with TRBJ2-6; the D is unclear. The CDR3 loop spans 14 amino acids. CDR1 is SGHRS, CDR2 YFSETQ, per germline. Deletions cut 4 bases from V and 4 bases from J, with 9 bases between. CDR3 sequence reads: CASSNNGGANVLTF. Here the CDR3 DNA reads TGCGCCAGCAGCAATAATGGGGGGGCCAACGTCCTGACTTTC.